The rows below give T cell receptor beta chains drawn from one sample of a study of lymphopenia after photon versus proton radiotherapy. This table comes from immunoSEQ multiplex PCR, and its TCRdb copy is limited to in-frame clones, with some not included. The table has some 20,000 clones, 80% to 95% seen once. The sample in question was peripheral blood, obtained from a patient treated with photon-based radiotherapy. The source is a man between 60 and 75 years old with pancreatic cancer. The CDR3 runs from the conserved cysteine through the conserved F or W.

v_call	cdr3_length	j_call	cdr3_aa
TRBV7-3	16	TRBJ1-6	CASSLQGATYNSPLHF
TRBV30	15	TRBJ1-4	CAWTRLTSTNEKLFF
TRBV7-2	15	TRBJ1-6	CASSLGSSVAVPLHF
TRBV5-4	16	TRBJ1-2	CASSLAKAGGFYGYTF
TRBV6-5	13	TRBJ1-2	CASSYGTDYGYTF
TRBV5-1	14	TRBJ1-2	CASSGTTGEDGYTF
TRBV5-1	13	TRBJ1-4	CASQTGNNEKLFF
TRBV7-6	14	TRBJ2-7	CASSPGGTYGEQYF
TRBV5-4	13	TRBJ1-1	CASSFRGRKTAFF
TRBV29-1	12	TRBJ2-5	CSVERYKETQYF
TRBV19	15	TRBJ2-7	CASRSMLTSTAEQYF
TRBV7-2	16	TRBJ1-2	CASTKVTGGRPYGYTF
TRBV10-2	19	TRBJ1-5	CASSEKGSRSSYSNQPQHF
TRBV7-2	14	TRBJ2-4	CASSSVTGENIQYF
TRBV6-6	14	TRBJ1-6	CASAPGSRISPLHF
TRBV11-2	13	TRBJ1-1	CASSSQVNTEAFF
TRBV7-3	17	TRBJ1-1	CASSLSPAGRSRTEAFF
TRBV19	14	TRBJ1-1	CASSTETGVAWAFF
TRBV15	17	TRBJ2-5	CATSRLASGGAWETQYF
TRBV29-1	13	TRBJ2-1	CSVTRGQGNEQFF
TRBV27	11	TRBJ1-1	CGWARNTEAFF
TRBV5-1	13	TRBJ1-2	CASSADSNYGYTF
TRBV7-2	13	TRBJ1-2	CASSRNREPRYTF
TRBV5-1	14	TRBJ2-7	CASSPVPGGYEQYF
TRBV6-6	13	TRBJ1-2	CASSYSARNGYTF
TRBV7-9	14	TRBJ1-1	CASSLGVGPREAFF
TRBV7-6	13	TRBJ2-1	CASSPGTTDEQFF
TRBV5-1	15	TRBJ2-1	CASRSGDGSYNEQFF
TRBV5-1	15	TRBJ2-3	CASTPRAGSTDTQYF
TRBV5-4	16	TRBJ2-4	CASSAKKGQGLNIQYF
TRBV4-2	11	TRBJ1-2	CASSQAAWYTF
TRBV5-1	16	TRBJ2-6	CASSLFDYSGANVLTF
TRBV5-1	14	TRBJ2-7	CASSFGQAPYEQYF
TRBV28	13	TRBJ2-1	CASSFVQGNEQFF
TRBV5-8	14	TRBJ1-1	CASSLGAVNTEAFF
TRBV30	14	TRBJ2-5	CACNRDRGRETQYF
TRBV15	16	TRBJ2-1	CATSEKRLPRDNEQFF
TRBV30	11	TRBJ2-7	CAWNRAYEQYF
TRBV5-8	14	TRBJ1-2	CASSRGQALDGYTF
TRBV4-2	14	TRBJ2-3	CASSQRVAADTQYF
TRBV18	14	TRBJ1-5	CASSPQESNQPQHF